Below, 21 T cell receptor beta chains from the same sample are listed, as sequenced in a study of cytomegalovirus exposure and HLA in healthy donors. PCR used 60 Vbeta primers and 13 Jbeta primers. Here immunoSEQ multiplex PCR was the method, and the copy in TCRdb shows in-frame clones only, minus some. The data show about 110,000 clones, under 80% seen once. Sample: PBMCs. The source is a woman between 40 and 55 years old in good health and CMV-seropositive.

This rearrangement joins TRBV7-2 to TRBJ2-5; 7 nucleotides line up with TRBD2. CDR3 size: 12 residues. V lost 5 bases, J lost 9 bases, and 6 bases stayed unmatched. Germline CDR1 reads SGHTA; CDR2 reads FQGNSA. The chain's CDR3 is CASSDSGRAQYF. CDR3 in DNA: TGTGCCAGCAGCGATTCAGGGAGGGCCCAGTACTTC.

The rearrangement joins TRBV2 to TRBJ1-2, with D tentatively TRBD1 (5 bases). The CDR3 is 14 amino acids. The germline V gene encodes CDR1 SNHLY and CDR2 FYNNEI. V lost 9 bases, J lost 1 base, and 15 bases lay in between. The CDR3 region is CASKLQGYNYGYTF. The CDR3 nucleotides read TGTGCCAGTAAGCTCCAGGGATATAACTATGGCTACACCTTC.

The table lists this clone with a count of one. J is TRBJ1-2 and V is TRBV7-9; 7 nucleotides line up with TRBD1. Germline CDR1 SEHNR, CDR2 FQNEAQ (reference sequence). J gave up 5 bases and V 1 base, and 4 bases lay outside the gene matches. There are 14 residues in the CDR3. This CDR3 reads CASSLDRGGYGYTF. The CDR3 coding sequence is TGTGCCAGCAGCTTAGACAGGGGTGGATATGGCTACACCTTC.

Here the CDR3 reads CASSQRQGAGYTF. The CDR3 DNA follows: TGTGCCAGCAGCCAAAGACAGGGGGCCGGCTACACCTTC. The chain is built from TRBV5-6 and TRBJ1-2; 10 positions match TRBD1. Looked up from germline, CDR1 is SGHDT and CDR2 is YYEEEE. V trimming: 4 bases; J trimming: 8 bases; junction bases outside the gene matches: 5. The CDR3 runs to 13 residues.

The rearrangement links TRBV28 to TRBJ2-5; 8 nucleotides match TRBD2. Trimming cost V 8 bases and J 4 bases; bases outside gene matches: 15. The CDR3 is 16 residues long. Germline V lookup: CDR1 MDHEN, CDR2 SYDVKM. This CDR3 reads CASLPSLAVGRETQYF. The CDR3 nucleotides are TGTGCCAGCCTCCCCTCACTAGCGGTGGGTCGAGAGACCCAGTACTTC.

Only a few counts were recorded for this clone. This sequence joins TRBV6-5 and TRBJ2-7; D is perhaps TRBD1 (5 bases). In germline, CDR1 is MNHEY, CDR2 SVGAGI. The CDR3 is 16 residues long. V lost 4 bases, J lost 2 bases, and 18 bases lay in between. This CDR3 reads CASSSYRLMWTYEQYF. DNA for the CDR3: TGTGCCAGCAGTTCCTACAGGTTGATGTGGACCTACGAGCAGTACTTC.

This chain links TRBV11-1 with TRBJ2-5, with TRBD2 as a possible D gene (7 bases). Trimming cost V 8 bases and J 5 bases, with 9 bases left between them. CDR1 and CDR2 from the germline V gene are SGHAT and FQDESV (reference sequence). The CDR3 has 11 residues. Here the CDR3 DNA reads TGTGCCAGCCGCGGGGGCGAGACCCAGTACTTC. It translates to CASRGGETQYF.

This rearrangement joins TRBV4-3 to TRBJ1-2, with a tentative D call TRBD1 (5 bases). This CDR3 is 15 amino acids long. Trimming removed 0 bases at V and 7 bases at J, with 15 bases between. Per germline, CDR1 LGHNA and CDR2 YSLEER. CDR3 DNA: TGCGCCAGCAGCCAAGAGCCCAGGGCGGTGGGTGGCTACACCTTC. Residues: CASSQEPRAVGGYTF.

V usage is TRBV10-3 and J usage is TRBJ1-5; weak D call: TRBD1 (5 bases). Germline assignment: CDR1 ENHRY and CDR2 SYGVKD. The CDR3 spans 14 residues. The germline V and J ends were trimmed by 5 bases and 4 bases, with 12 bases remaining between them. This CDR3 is CAISMDKPNQPQHF. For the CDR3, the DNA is TGTGCCATCAGTATGGACAAACCAAATCAGCCCCAGCATTTT.

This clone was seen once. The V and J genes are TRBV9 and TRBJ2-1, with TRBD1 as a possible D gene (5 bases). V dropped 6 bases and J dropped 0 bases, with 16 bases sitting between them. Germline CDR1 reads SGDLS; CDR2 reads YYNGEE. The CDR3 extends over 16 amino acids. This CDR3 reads CASTLLTVCSYNEQFF. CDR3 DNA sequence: TGTGCCAGCACCCTACTGACAGTTTGCTCCTACAATGAGCAGTTCTTC.

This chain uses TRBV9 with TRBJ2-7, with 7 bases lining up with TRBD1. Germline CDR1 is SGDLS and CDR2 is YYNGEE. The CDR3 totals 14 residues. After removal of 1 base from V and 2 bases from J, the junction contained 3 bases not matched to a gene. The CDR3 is CASSVRQGPYEQYF. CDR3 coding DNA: TGTGCCAGCAGCGTACGACAGGGTCCCTACGAGCAGTACTTC. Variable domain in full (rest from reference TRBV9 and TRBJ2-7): DSGVTQTPKHLITATGQRVTLRCSPRSGDLSVYWYQQSLDQGLQFLIQYYNGEERAKGNILERFSAQQFPDLHSELNLSSLELGDSALYFCASSVRQGPYEQYFGPGTRLTVT.

For the CDR3, the DNA is TGTGCCAGCTCACCAACGGGGGGAGACTACGAGCAGTACTTC. Translated, it gives CASSPTGGDYEQYF. The chain couples TRBV18 to TRBJ2-7; TRBD2 matches 7 bases. The CDR3 spans 14 residues. Trimming removed 2 bases from V and 3 bases from J; junction bases left unmatched: 4. CDR1 and CDR2 from the germline V gene are KGHSH and LQKENI.

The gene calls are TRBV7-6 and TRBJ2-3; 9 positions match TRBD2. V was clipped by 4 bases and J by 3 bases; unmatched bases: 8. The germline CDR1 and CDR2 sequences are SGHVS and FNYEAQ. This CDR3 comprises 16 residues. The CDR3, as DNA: TGTGCCAGCAGCTCCCAGCGGGGGGTCGGGACAGATACGCAGTATTTT. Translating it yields CASSSQRGVGTDTQYF.

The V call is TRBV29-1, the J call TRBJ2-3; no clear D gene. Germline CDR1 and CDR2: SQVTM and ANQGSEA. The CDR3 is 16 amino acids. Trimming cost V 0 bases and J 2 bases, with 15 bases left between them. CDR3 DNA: TGCAGCGTTGAAGATAGGCACAGTCCAGACACAGATACGCAGTATTTT. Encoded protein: CSVEDRHSPDTDTQYF.

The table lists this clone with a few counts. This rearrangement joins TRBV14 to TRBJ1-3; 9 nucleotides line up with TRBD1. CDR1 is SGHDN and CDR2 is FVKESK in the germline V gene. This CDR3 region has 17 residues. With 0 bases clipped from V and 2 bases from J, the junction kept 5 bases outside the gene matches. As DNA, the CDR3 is TGTGCCAGCAGCCAAGACGACAGGGGGATCGCTGGAAACACCATATATTTT. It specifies CASSQDDRGIAGNTIYF.

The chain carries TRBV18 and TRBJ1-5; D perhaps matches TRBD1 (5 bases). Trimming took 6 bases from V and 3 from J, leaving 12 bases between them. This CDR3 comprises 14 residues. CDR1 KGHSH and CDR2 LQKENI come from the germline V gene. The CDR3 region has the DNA TGTGCCAGCTCCCTCGGGGGGGTCAATCAGCCCCAGCATTTT. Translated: CASSLGGVNQPQHF.

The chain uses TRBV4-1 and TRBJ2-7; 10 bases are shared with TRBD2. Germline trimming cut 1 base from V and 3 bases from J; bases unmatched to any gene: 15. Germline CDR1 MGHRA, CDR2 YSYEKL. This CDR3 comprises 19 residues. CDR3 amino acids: CASSQAEGTLAGVLYEQYF. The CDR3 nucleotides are TGCGCCAGCAGCCAAGCGGAAGGGACCCTAGCGGGAGTCCTCTACGAGCAGTACTTC.

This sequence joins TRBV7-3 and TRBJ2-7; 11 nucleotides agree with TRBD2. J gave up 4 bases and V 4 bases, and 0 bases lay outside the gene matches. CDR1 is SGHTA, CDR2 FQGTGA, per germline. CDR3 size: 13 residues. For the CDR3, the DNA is TGTGCCAGCAGCTGGACTAGCGGGTACGAGCAGTACTTC. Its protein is CASSWTSGYEQYF.

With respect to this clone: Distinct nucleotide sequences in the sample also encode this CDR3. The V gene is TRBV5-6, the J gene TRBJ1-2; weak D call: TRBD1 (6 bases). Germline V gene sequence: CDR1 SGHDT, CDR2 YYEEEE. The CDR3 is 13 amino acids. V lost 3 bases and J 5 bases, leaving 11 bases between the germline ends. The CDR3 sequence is CASSSGQLYGYTF. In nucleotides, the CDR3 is TGTGCCAGCAGCTCAGGACAGCTTTATGGCTACACCTTC.

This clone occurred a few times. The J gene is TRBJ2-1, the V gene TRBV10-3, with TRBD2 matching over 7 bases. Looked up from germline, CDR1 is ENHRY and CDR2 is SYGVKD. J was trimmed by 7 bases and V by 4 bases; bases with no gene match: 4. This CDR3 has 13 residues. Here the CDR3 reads CAISGSAGNEQFF. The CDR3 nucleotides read TGTGCCATCAGTGGTTCAGCGGGAAATGAGCAGTTCTTC.

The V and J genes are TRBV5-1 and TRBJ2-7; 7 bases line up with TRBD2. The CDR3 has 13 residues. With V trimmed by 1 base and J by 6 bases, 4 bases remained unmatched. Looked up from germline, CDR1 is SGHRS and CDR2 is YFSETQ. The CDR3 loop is CASSLFGEGEQYF. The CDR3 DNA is TGCGCCAGCAGCTTGTTTGGGGAGGGCGAGCAGTACTTC.